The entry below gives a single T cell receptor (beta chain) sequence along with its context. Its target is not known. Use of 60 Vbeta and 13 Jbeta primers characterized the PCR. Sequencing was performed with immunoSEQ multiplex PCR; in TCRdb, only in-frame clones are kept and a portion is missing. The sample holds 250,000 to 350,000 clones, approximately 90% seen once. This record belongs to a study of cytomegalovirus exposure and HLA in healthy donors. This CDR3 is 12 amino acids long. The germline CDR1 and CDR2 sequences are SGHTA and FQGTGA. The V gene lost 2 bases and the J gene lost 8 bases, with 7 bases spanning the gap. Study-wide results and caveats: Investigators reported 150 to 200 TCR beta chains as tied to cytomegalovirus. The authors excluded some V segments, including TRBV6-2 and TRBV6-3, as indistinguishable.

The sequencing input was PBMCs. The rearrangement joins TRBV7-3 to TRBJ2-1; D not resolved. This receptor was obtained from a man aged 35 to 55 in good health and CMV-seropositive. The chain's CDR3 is CASSLSGYEQFF. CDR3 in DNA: TGTGCCAGCAGCTTATCAGGATATGAGCAGTTCTTC.